The 22 T cell receptor beta chains presented below share a single source sample, sequenced in a study of T cells in Graves' hyperthyroidism and ophthalmopathy. Researchers took RNA transcripts and amplified the TCR beta CDR3 regions from them. In the first-round RT-PCR of the TCR CDR3, the HTBI primer set was used. One entry per CDR3 protein results from TCRdb running MiXCR on the multiplex PCR reads. The profile shows approximately 300,000 distinct CDR3 sequences, more than 15% of them singletons. The specimen was blood. These receptors originate from a woman aged 55 to 70 with Graves' ophthalmopathy.

In its sample, this clonotype was seen many times. This rearrangement joins TRBV18 to TRBJ1-6; a possible D gene is TRBD1 (5 bases). This CDR3 has 16 amino acids. Germline V CDR1 and CDR2: KGHSH, LQKENI. V lost 3 bases and J lost 5, with 14 bases in between. The CDR3 region has the DNA TGTGCCAGCTCACCCCTCGGGGACCCCAATAATTCACCCCTCCACTTT. Protein sequence: CASSPLGDPNNSPLHF.

This clonotype was seen repeatedly, ten times or more. This chain connects TRBV6-2 or TRBV6-3 to TRBJ2-5, with unresolved D. The length of the CDR3 is 14 residues. V lost 4 bases and J 3 bases, leaving 12 bases between the germline ends. CDR1 is MNHEY and CDR2 is SVGEGT in the germline V gene. CDR3 protein: CASSSPGKKETQYF. As DNA, the CDR3 is TGTGCCAGCAGTTCGCCGGGCAAAAAAGAGACCCAGTACTTC.

Many counts were recorded for this clonotype. This chain uses TRBV2 with TRBJ1-6, with 7 bases that match TRBD1. This CDR3 is built from 14 residues. After removal of 8 bases from V and 3 bases from J, the junction contained 4 bases not matched to a gene. Germline V gene data show CDR1 as SNHLY and CDR2 as FYNNEI. CDR3 in amino acids: CASGRDSYNSPLHF. DNA for the CDR3: TGTGCCAGCGGCCGGGACAGCTATAATTCACCCCTCCACTTT.

The chain uses TRBV6-2 or TRBV6-3 and TRBJ1-1; 8 bases are shared with TRBD1. The CDR3 runs 16 residues. Trimming took 3 bases from V and 1 from J; bases not matched to a gene: 7. Germline V gene lookup returns CDR1 MNHEY and CDR2 SVGEGT. The CDR3 spells CASSYLQGAANTEAFF. CDR3 coding DNA: TGTGCCAGCAGTTATCTTCAGGGGGCCGCGAACACTGAAGCTTTCTTT.

This clonotype was observed at least ten times. This chain connects TRBV5-1 to TRBJ2-7, with 7 bases aligning to TRBD2. The CDR3 sequence is 13 residues long. The V gene end was trimmed by 4 bases and the J gene end by 6 bases; junction bases not matched to a gene: 7. Germline CDR1 reads SGHRS; CDR2 reads YFSETQ. This chain's CDR3 is CASSGNRLAEQYF. The DNA of the CDR3 is TGCGCCAGCAGCGGGAACCGACTAGCCGAGCAGTACTTC.

This clonotype was detected a few times. The gene calls are TRBV6-2 or TRBV6-3 and TRBJ2-7; 9 bases line up with TRBD1. The J segment lost 6 bases and the V segment lost 5 bases, leaving 14 bases of the junction unmatched. The CDR3 runs to 16 residues. Per the germline V gene, CDR1 is MNHEY and CDR2 is SVGEGT. CDR3 amino acids: CASSTTTGGIVSEQYF. CDR3 nucleotide sequence: TGTGCCAGCAGTACGACGACAGGGGGAATCGTCTCCGAGCAGTACTTC.

The rearrangement links TRBV6-1 to TRBJ2-1; D might be TRBD2 (6 bases). There are 22 residues in the CDR3. Trimming stripped 5 bases from V and 4 bases from J, with 36 bases between. Per the germline V gene, CDR1 is MNHNS and CDR2 is SASEGT. The CDR3 reads CASSSQIPGLGRLRAWYNEQFF. CDR3 DNA sequence: TGTGCCAGCAGTTCGCAAATACCGGGACTCGGGAGACTCCGGGCGTGGTACAATGAGCAGTTCTTC.

The chain is built from TRBV15 and TRBJ2-2; D not certain. Germline V lookup: CDR1 LNHNV, CDR2 YYDKDF (reference sequence). The CDR3 contains 14 residues. The V end was cut by 5 bases, the J end by 1 base, with 8 bases between. Here the CDR3 reads CATSATRNTGELFF. For the CDR3, the DNA is TGTGCCACCAGCGCGACCAGGAACACCGGGGAGCTGTTTTTT.

There are a few counts of this clonotype. The chain recombines TRBV12-3 or TRBV12-4 with TRBJ2-5; 9 bases match TRBD1. This CDR3 has 14 amino acids. With V trimmed by 8 bases and J by 5 bases, 9 bases remained unmatched. The CDR3 is CASSGQGIWETQYF. CDR3 bases: TGTGCCAGCTCCGGACAGGGGATTTGGGAGACCCAGTACTTC.

There are many counts of this clonotype. V gene TRBV11-2 combines with J gene TRBJ2-3; 13 bases are a match to TRBD2. Germline CDR1 and CDR2: SGHAT and FQNNGV. This CDR3 region has 16 residues. Germline trimming cut 6 bases from V and 1 base from J; bases unmatched to any gene: 4. Here the CDR3 reads CASSGLAGAGTDTQYF. Written as DNA, the CDR3 is TGTGCCAGCAGTGGACTAGCGGGAGCAGGCACAGATACGCAGTATTTT.

In this sample, this clonotype turned up many times. This chain links TRBV11-2 with TRBJ2-7; the D gene is possibly TRBD1 (5 bases). CDR1 and CDR2 (germline): SGHAT, FQNNGV. This CDR3 spans 17 amino acids. The V gene lost 2 bases and the J gene lost 3 bases, with 20 bases spanning the gap. The CDR3 reads CASSLSQGRARDYEQYF. The CDR3 DNA is TGTGCCAGCAGCTTATCCCAGGGCAGGGCAAGGGACTACGAGCAGTACTTC.

This chain links TRBV4-2 with TRBJ2-1; a weak D match, TRBD2 (5 bases). Trimming took 0 bases from V and 4 from J, leaving 13 bases between them. Germline V gene data show CDR1 as LGHNA and CDR2 as YNFKEQ. CDR3 size: 16 residues. The CDR3 DNA reads TGTGCCAGCAGCCAAGAACGGACTCAAGGGTACAATGAGCAGTTCTTC. Encoded protein: CASSQERTQGYNEQFF.

This clonotype was detected many times. The CDR3 reads CASSQNQGDTQYF. In nucleotides, the CDR3 is TGTGCCAGCAGCCAGAATCAAGGGGATACGCAGTATTTT. The chain recombines TRBV3-1 with TRBJ2-3; D not certain. CDR3 length: 13 residues. Germline CDR1 is LGHDT and CDR2 is YNNKEL (reference sequence). Trimming took off 3 bases at V and 6 bases at J, with 10 bases between the two ends.

This clonotype was counted only a few times. The V and J genes are TRBV4-1 and TRBJ2-6, with D unclear. Trimming took off 4 bases at V and 0 bases at J, with 10 bases between the two ends. There are 16 residues in the CDR3. Per germline, CDR1 MGHRA and CDR2 YSYEKL. The CDR3 loop is CASSPRLSSGANVLTF. As DNA, the CDR3 is TGCGCCAGCAGCCCCAGACTGAGCTCTGGGGCCAACGTCCTGACTTTC.

This chain joins TRBV4-1 and TRBJ2-2; tentative D call: TRBD1 (6 bases). The CDR3 length is 15 residues. Germline V lookup: CDR1 MGHRA, CDR2 YSYEKL. V was pared by 0 bases and J by 6 bases, with 11 bases between. The CDR3 sequence: CASSQDTAGAGELFF. CDR3 coding DNA: TGCGCCAGCAGCCAAGATACGGCAGGGGCCGGGGAGCTGTTTTTT.

The chain combines TRBV5-1 with TRBJ2-7; 9 bases match TRBD1. This CDR3 comprises 14 residues. Germline lookup yields CDR1 SGHRS and CDR2 YFSETQ. V trimming: 5 bases; J trimming: 3 bases; junction bases outside the gene matches: 6. DNA of the CDR3: TGCGCCAGCAGAACCGGGACAGGGCGCTACGAGCAGTACTTC. Encoded protein: CASRTGTGRYEQYF.

This clonotype was counted many times. The rearrangement joins TRBV11-2 to TRBJ1-4; 7 bases are shared with TRBD1. Germline-derived CDR1 and CDR2 are SGHAT and FQNNGV. The CDR3 has 16 amino acids. J was trimmed by 2 bases and V by 4 bases; bases with no gene match: 7. The CDR3 loop reads CASSSKPGQTNEKLFF. The CDR3 region has the DNA TGTGCCAGCAGCTCCAAACCGGGACAGACTAATGAAAAACTGTTTTTT. Full variable domain (missing parts from reference TRBV11-2 and TRBJ1-4): EAGVAQSPRYKIIEKRQSVAFWCNPISGHATLYWYQQILGQGPKLLIQFQNNGVVDDSQLPKDRFSAERLKGVDSTLKIQPAKLEDSAVYLCASSSKPGQTNEKLFFGSGTQLSVL.

This sequence joins TRBV11-2 and TRBJ2-7; the match to TRBD1 covers 9 bases. The CDR3 length is 13 residues. V shed 3 bases and J 5 bases; nucleotides not matched to a gene: 2. Germline V CDR1 and CDR2: SGHAT, FQNNGV. As DNA, the CDR3 is TGTGCCAGCAGCTTTTGGGACAGGGACGAGCAGTACTTC. It encodes CASSFWDRDEQYF.

This clonotype appeared many times. This chain uses TRBV5-1 with TRBJ1-4, with a possible D match to TRBD1 (5 bases). The V end was cut by 4 bases, the J end by 2 bases, with 18 bases between. This CDR3 has 17 residues. CDR1 is SGHRS, CDR2 YFSETQ, per germline. The CDR3 bases are TGCGCCAGCAGCCCCCGGGGAGGGGCGGGTACTAATGAAAAACTGTTTTTT. It is translated as CASSPRGGAGTNEKLFF.

The chain recombines TRBV9 with TRBJ2-7; 9 bases line up with TRBD1. Per germline, CDR1 SGDLS and CDR2 YYNGEE. The V gene end was trimmed by 7 bases and the J gene end by 2 bases; junction bases not matched to a gene: 10. This CDR3 region has 15 residues. In DNA form, the CDR3 reads TGTGCCAGCGGCTTCACCGGGACAGGGCCCTACGAGCAGTACTTC. Its translation: CASGFTGTGPYEQYF. The variable domain in full, completed from reference TRBV9 and TRBJ2-7, reads DSGVTQTPKHLITATGQRVTLRCSPRSGDLSVYWYQQSLDQGLQFLIQYYNGEERAKGNILERFSAQQFPDLHSELNLSSLELGDSALYFCASGFTGTGPYEQYFGPGTRLTVT.

V gene TRBV5-1 combines with J gene TRBJ1-2; D remains ambiguous. Germline loops: CDR1 SGHRS, CDR2 YFSETQ. CDR3 size: 14 residues. Trimming pared 1 base from V and 4 bases from J, leaving 11 bases between. For the CDR3, the DNA is TGCGCCAGCAGCTTGAACGGCTATAGCTATGGCTACACCTTC. It codes for CASSLNGYSYGYTF.

The genes are TRBV6-1 and TRBJ1-3, with a tentative D call TRBD1 (6 bases). CDR1 is MNHNS, CDR2 SASEGT, per germline. The ends were cut back, 5 bases at V and 3 bases at J, with 26 bases in the middle. This CDR3 comprises 19 residues. The CDR3 nucleotides read TGTGCCAGCAGTCCGCATTCACCTACAGGGTATTGGTATGGAAACACCATATATTTT. Amino acids: CASSPHSPTGYWYGNTIYF.